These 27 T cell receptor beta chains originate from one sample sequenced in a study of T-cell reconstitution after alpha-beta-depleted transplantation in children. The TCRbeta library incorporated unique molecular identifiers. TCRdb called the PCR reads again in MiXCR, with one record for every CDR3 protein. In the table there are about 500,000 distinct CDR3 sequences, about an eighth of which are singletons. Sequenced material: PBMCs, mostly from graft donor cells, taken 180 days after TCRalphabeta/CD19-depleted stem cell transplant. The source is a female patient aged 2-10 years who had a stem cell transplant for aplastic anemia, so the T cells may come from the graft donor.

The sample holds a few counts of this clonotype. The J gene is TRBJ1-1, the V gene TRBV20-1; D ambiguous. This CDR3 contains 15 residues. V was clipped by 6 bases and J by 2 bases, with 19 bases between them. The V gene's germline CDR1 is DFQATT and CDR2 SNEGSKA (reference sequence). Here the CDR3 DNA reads TGCAGTGCACCGAACACGTACCCAAGAAACACTGAAGCTTTCTTT. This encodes CSAPNTYPRNTEAFF.

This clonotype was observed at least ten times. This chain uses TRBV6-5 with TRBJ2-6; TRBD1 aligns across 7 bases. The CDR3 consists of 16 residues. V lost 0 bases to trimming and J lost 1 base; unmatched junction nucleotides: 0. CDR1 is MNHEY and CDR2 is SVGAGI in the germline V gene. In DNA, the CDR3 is TGTGCCAGCAGTTACTCGACAGGGTCTGGGGCCAACGTCCTGACTTTC. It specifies CASSYSTGSGANVLTF.

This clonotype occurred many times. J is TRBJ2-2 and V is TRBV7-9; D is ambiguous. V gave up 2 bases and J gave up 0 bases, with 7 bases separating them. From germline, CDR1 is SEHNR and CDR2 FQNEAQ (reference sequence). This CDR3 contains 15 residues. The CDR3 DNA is TGTGCCAGCAGCTTAAGGGCTGCGAACACCGGGGAGCTGTTTTTT. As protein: CASSLRAANTGELFF. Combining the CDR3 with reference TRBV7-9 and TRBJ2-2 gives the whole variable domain DTGVSQNPRHKITKRGQNVTFRCDPISEHNRLYWYRQTLGQGPEFLTYFQNEAQLEKSRLLSDRFSAERPKGSFSTLEIQRTEQGDSAMYLCASSLRAANTGELFFGEGSRLTVL.

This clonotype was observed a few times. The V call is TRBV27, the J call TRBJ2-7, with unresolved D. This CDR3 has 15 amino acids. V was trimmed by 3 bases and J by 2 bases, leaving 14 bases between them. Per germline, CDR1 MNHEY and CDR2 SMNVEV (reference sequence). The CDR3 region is CASSLVYRAPYEQYF. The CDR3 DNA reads TGTGCCAGCAGTTTGGTCTACCGGGCCCCCTACGAGCAGTACTTC.

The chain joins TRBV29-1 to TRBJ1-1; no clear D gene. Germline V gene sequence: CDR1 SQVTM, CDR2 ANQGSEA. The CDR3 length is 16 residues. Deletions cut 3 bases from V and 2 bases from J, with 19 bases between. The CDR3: CSVEGWVDTANTEAFF. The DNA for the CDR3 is TGCAGCGTTGAGGGGTGGGTTGACACCGCTAACACTGAAGCTTTCTTT.

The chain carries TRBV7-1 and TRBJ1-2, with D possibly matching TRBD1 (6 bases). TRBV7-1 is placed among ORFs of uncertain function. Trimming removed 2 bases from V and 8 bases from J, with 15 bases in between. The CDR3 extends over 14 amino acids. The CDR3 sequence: CASSSRGATGGYTF. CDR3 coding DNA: TGTGCCAGCAGCTCAAGGGGGGCTACGGGGGGCTACACCTTC.

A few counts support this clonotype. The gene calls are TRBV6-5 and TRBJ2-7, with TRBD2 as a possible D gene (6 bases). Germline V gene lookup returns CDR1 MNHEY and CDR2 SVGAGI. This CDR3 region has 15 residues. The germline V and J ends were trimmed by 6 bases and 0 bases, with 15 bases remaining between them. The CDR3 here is CASRNGRGSSYEQYF. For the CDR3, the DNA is TGTGCCAGCAGAAATGGGCGGGGAAGCTCCTACGAGCAGTACTTC.

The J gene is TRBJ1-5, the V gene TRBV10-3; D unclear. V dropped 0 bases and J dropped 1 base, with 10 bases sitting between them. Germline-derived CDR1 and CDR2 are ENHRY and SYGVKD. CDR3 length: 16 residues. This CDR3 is CAISESLIVSNQPQHF. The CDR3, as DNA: TGTGCCATCAGTGAGTCTTTGATCGTCAGCAATCAGCCCCAGCATTTT.

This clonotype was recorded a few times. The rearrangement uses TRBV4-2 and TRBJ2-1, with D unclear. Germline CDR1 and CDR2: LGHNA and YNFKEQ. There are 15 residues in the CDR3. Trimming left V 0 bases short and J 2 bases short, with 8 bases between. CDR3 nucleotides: TGTGCCAGCAGCCAAGATCGGGTGCCCTACAATGAGCAGTTCTTC. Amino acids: CASSQDRVPYNEQFF.

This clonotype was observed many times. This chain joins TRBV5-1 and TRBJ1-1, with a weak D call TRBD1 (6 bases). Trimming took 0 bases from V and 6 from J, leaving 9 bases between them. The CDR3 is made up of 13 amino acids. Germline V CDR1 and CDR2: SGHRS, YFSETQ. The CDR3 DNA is TGCGCCAGCAGCTTGGACAGGGTACCTGAAGCTTTCTTT. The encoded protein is CASSLDRVPEAFF. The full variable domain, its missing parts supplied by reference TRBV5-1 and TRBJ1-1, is KAGVTQTPRYLIKTRGQQVTLSCSPISGHRSVSWYQQTPGQGLQFLFEYFSETQRNKGNFPGRFSGRQFSNSRSEMNVSTLELGDSALYLCASSLDRVPEAFFGQGTRLTVV.

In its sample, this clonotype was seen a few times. CDR3 sequence: CSYSLTVLNTEAFF. DNA for the CDR3: TGCAGCTACTCCCTGACAGTTTTGAACACTGAAGCTTTCTTT. V is TRBV29-1 and J is TRBJ1-1, with D perhaps matching TRBD1 (5 bases). The germline V gene encodes CDR1 SQVTM and CDR2 ANQGSEA. V was pared by 8 bases and J by 0 bases, with 16 bases between. The CDR3 spans 14 residues.

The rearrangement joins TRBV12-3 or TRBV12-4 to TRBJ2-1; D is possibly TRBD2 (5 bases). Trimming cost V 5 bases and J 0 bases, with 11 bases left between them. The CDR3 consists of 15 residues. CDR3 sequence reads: CASSTDGLSYNEQFF. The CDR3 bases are TGTGCCAGCAGTACGGACGGACTCTCCTACAATGAGCAGTTCTTC.

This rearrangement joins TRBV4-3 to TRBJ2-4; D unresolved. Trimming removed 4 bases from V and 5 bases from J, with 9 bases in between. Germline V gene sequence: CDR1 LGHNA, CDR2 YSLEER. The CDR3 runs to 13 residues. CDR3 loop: CASSRSSENIQYF. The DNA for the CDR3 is TGCGCCAGCAGCCGATCTAGTGAAAACATTCAGTACTTC.

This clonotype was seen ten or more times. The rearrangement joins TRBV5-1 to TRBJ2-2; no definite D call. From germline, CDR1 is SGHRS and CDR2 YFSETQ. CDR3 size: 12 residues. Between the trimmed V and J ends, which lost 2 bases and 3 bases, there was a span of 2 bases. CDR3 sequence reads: CASSLHTGELFF. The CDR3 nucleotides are TGCGCCAGCAGCTTACACACCGGGGAGCTGTTTTTT.

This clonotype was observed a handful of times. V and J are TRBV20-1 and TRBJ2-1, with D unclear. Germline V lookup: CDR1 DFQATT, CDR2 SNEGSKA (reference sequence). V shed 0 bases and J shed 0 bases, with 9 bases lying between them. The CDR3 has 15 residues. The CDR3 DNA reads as TGCAGTGCTAGAGATATCCCGAGCTCCTACAATGAGCAGTTCTTC. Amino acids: CSARDIPSSYNEQFF.

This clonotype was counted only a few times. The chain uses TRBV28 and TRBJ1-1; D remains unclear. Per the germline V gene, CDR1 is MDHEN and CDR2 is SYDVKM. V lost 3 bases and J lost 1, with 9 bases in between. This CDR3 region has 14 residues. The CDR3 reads CASSFGSANTEAFF. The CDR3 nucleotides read TGTGCCAGCAGTTTCGGGTCAGCGAACACTGAAGCTTTCTTT. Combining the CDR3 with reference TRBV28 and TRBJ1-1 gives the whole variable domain DVKVTQSSRYLVKRTGEKVFLECVQDMDHENMFWYRQDPGLGLRLIYFSYDVKMKEKGDIPEGYSVSREKKERFSLILESASTNQTSMYLCASSFGSANTEAFFGQGTRLTVV.

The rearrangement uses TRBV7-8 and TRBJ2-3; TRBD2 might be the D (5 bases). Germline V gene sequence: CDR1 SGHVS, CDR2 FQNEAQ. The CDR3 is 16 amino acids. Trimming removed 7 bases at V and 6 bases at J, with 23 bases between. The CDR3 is CASTPGKGVLRDTQYF. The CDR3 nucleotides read TGTGCCAGCACCCCGGGGAAAGGAGTCCTCAGGGATACGCAGTATTTT.

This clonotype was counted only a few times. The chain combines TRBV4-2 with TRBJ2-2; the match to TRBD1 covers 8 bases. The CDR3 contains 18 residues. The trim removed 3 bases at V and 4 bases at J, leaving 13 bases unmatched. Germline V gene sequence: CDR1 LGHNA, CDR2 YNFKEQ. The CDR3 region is CASSQDRDRLRLTGELFF. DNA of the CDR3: TGTGCCAGCAGCCAGGACAGGGACAGACTTCGACTCACCGGGGAGCTGTTTTTT.

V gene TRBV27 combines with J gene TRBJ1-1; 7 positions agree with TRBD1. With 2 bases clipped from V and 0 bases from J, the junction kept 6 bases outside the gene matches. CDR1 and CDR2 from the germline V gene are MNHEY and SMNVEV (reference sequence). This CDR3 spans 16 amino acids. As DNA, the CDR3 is TGTGCCAGCAGTTTAGGGGTGGACAGGATGAACACTGAAGCTTTCTTT. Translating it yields CASSLGVDRMNTEAFF.

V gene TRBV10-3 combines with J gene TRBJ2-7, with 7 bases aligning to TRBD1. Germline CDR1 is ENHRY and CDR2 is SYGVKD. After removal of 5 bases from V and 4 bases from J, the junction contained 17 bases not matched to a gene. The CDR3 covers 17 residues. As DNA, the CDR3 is TGTGCCATCAGTCGCAACCACAGGGGTCAATGGGCTTACGAGCAGTACGTC. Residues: CAISRNHRGQWAYEQYV.

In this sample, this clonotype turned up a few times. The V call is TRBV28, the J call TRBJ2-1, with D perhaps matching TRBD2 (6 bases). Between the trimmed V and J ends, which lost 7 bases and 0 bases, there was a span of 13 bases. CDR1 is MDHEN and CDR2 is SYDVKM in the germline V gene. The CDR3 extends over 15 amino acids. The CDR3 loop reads CASTPHGSSYNEQFF. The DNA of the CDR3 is TGTGCCAGCACCCCCCACGGGAGCTCCTACAATGAGCAGTTCTTC. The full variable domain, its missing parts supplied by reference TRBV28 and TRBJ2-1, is DVKVTQSSRYLVKRTGEKVFLECVQDMDHENMFWYRQDPGLGLRLIYFSYDVKMKEKGDIPEGYSVSREKKERFSLILESASTNQTSMYLCASTPHGSSYNEQFFGPGTRLTVL.

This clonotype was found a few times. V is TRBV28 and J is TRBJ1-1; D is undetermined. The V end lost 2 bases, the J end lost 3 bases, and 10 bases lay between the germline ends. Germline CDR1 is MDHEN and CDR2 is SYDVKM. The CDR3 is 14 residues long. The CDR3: CASSLEPPHTEAFF. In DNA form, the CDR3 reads TGTGCCAGCAGTTTAGAACCGCCCCACACTGAAGCTTTCTTT. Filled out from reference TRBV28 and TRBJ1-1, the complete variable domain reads DVKVTQSSRYLVKRTGEKVFLECVQDMDHENMFWYRQDPGLGLRLIYFSYDVKMKEKGDIPEGYSVSREKKERFSLILESASTNQTSMYLCASSLEPPHTEAFFGQGTRLTVV.

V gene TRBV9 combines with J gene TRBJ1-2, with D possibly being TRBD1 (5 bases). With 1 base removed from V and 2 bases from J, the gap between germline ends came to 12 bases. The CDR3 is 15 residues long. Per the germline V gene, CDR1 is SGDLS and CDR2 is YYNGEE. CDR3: CASSVFREKNYGYTF. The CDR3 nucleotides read TGTGCCAGCAGCGTATTCAGGGAAAAAAACTATGGCTACACCTTC.

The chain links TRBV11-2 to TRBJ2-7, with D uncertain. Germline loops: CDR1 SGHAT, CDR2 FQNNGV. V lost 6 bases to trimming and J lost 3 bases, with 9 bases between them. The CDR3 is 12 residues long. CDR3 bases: TGTGCCAGCAGGCCGCCGGGCTACGAGCAGTACTTC. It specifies CASRPPGYEQYF.

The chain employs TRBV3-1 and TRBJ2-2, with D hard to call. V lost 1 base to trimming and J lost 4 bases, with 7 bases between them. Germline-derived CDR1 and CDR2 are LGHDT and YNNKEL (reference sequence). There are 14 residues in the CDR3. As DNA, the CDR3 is TGTGCCAGCAGCCAAGGACGGTCCACCGGGGAGCTGTTTTTT. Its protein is CASSQGRSTGELFF.

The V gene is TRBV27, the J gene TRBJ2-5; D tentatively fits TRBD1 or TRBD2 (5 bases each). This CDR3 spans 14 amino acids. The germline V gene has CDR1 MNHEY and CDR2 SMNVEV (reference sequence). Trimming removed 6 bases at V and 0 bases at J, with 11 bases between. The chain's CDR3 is CASRKRGDQETQYF. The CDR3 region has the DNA TGTGCCAGCAGAAAAAGGGGAGACCAAGAGACCCAGTACTTC.

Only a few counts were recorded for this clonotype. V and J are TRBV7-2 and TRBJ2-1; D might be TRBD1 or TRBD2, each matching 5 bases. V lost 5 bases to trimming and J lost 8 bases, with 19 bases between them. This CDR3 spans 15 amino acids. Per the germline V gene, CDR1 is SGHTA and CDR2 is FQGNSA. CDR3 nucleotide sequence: TGTGCCAGCAGCCCAGGTACGGGACCCAGTTATGAGCAGTTCTTC. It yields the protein CASSPGTGPSYEQFF. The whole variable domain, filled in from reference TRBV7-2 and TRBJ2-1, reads GAGVSQSPSNKVTEKGKDVELRCDPISGHTALYWYRQSLGQGLEFLIYFQGNSAPDKSGLPSDRFSAERTGGSVSTLTIQRTQQEDSAVYLCASSPGTGPSYEQFFGPGTRLTVL.